This T cell receptor (beta chain) was retrieved from a study of cytomegalovirus exposure and HLA in healthy donors. Study-wide results and limits: Among TCR beta chains of equal frequency, HLA-associated ones were more clonally expanded in a later analysis. Productive status was seen about 87% or about 30% of the time for most TCR beta V segments in an earlier analysis. In terms of immune exposure information, only CMV serostatus was available.

Details on this clone: Its antigen is currently unknown.

The PCR contained 60 Vbeta and 13 Jbeta primers. In the authors' workflow: Some 10 million of around 85 million unique TCR beta chains were shared, per a later count. Here immunoSEQ multiplex PCR was the method, and the copy in TCRdb shows in-frame clones only, minus some. V and J calls and clone size are copied from that table; D and trimming were computed from the DNA. Of approximately 160,000 clones in the sample, roughly 80% were seen once. The sequence derives from a woman aged 50 to 60 in good health and CMV-seropositive. Sequencing was performed on PBMCs.

The DNA for the CDR3 is TGTGCCAGCAGCTTTCATCCCCTCGGGAGGTCTCCCGGGGAGCTGTTTTTT. This gives the protein CASSFHPLGRSPGELFF. The gene calls are TRBV11-3 and TRBJ2-2; 7 nucleotides line up with TRBD2. The germline CDR1 and CDR2 sequences are SGHNT and YENEEA. This CDR3 is built from 17 residues. Germline trimming cut 3 bases from V and 6 bases from J; bases unmatched to any gene: 13.